These 26 T cell receptor beta chains were all obtained from the same sample, sequenced in a study of shared clonotypes between healthy human individuals. TCRdb's copy holds only in-frame clones and misses some; the assay was immunoSEQ multiplex PCR. Found here are around 100,000 clones, roughly 69% of them singletons; the top ten hold around 41%. Material: memory CD8+ T cells sorted from blood. Described subset: CD45RO+ cells pooled with CCR7-negative TemRA cells. Every receptor here comes from a man under 40 in good health.

Notes on this clone: At one of its ends the junction is not consistent with the germline gene, which may arise from a read error. This rearrangement joins TRBV27 to TRBJ2-1, with 8 nucleotides matching TRBD1. Germline values: CDR1 MNHEY, CDR2 SMNVEV (reference sequence). CDR3 length equals 13 residues. The CDR3 protein is CASSTNRGYEEFF. CDR3 coding DNA: TGTGCCAGCAGTACCAACAGGGGGTATGAGGAGTTCTTC.

The rearrangement uses TRBV28 and TRBJ2-7; possible D gene TRBD1, 6 bases. This CDR3 spans 12 amino acids. The V gene lost 7 bases and the J gene lost 3 bases, with 10 bases spanning the gap. Germline V gene data show CDR1 as MDHEN and CDR2 as SYDVKM. The CDR3 coding sequence is TGTGCCAGCACCCAGGACAGCTACGAGCAGTACTTC. Amino acids: CASTQDSYEQYF. The full variable domain, with the rest looked up from reference TRBV28 and TRBJ2-7, is DVKVTQSSRYLVKRTGEKVFLECVQDMDHENMFWYRQDPGLGLRLIYFSYDVKMKEKGDIPEGYSVSREKKERFSLILESASTNQTSMYLCASTQDSYEQYFGPGTRLTVT.

This chain uses TRBV2 with TRBJ1-3, with D maybe TRBD1 (6 bases). V lost 6 bases and J 1 base, leaving 7 bases between the germline ends. Germline V CDR1 and CDR2: SNHLY, FYNNEI. This CDR3 contains 13 residues. The CDR3 sequence: CASRGGSGNTIYF. The CDR3 region has the DNA TGTGCCAGCAGAGGGGGGTCTGGAAACACCATATATTTT.

The chain joins TRBV28 to TRBJ2-2, with D perhaps assigned TRBD1 or TRBD2 (5 bases each). The germline CDR1 and CDR2 sequences are MDHEN and SYDVKM. The CDR3 has 12 amino acids. V lost 6 bases to trimming and J lost 6 bases, with 8 bases between them. DNA for the CDR3: TGTGCCAGCAGCCCGGGGCCCGGGGAGCTGTTTTTT. This sequence encodes CASSPGPGELFF.

The rearrangement links TRBV14 to TRBJ2-7; 8 bases are a match to TRBD2. CDR3 length equals 15 residues. With 2 bases clipped from V and 2 bases from J, the junction kept 5 bases outside the gene matches. Germline CDR1 SGHDN, CDR2 FVKESK. The CDR3 is CASSQIDSGTYEQYF. The CDR3 coding sequence is TGTGCCAGCAGCCAAATCGATAGCGGGACCTACGAGCAGTACTTC.

CDR3 residues: CASSLTLAGEFTYEQYF. CDR3 nucleotide sequence: TGTGCCAGCAGCTTAACCCTAGCGGGAGAGTTTACCTACGAGCAGTACTTC. The chain uses TRBV7-2 and TRBJ2-7, with TRBD2 matching over 10 bases. CDR3 length: 17 residues. Per germline, CDR1 SGHTA and CDR2 FQGNSA. V lost 2 bases and J lost 2; bases outside the gene matches: 9.

CDR3 sequence reads: CASSVGNGNQPQHF. The CDR3 bases are TGTGCCAGCAGTGTCGGGAACGGCAATCAGCCCCAGCATTTT. The chain recombines TRBV25-1 with TRBJ1-5; D is ambiguous. Trimming left V 4 bases short and J 2 bases short, with 9 bases between. The CDR3 extends over 14 amino acids. Germline V CDR1 and CDR2: MGHDK, SYGVNS.

In nucleotides, the CDR3 is TGTGCCAGCAGCCTCGGTTGGGGCACAGATACGCAGTATTTT. This encodes CASSLGWGTDTQYF. The chain carries TRBV11-2 and TRBJ2-3, with unresolved D. The V gene lost 5 bases and the J gene lost 1 base, with 10 bases spanning the gap. Germline V gives CDR1 SGHAT, CDR2 FQNNGV. The length of the CDR3 is 14 residues.

The CDR3, as DNA: TGTGCCAGCAGTGGGCAGGGTATCTACGAGCAGTACTTC. Protein product: CASSGQGIYEQYF. The J gene is TRBJ2-7, the V gene TRBV7-9; a weak D match, TRBD1 (5 bases). V lost 6 bases and J 3 bases, leaving 12 bases between the germline ends. Germline CDR1 SEHNR, CDR2 FQNEAQ (reference sequence). The CDR3 extends over 13 amino acids.

The genes are TRBV6-5 and TRBJ1-1; maybe TRBD1 (5 bases). This CDR3 is 13 amino acids long. V was cut by 7 bases and J by 9 bases, with 18 bases left in between. Germline CDR1 and CDR2: MNHEY and SVGAGI. The CDR3 region is CASKDPSGLKAFF. CDR3 in DNA: TGTGCCAGCAAGGACCCTTCGGGGCTCAAAGCTTTCTTT.

The rearrangement uses TRBV27 and TRBJ2-6; D is unresolved. The CDR3 covers 20 residues. Germline V CDR1 and CDR2: MNHEY, SMNVEV (reference sequence). V was cut by 1 base and J by 0 bases, with 19 bases left in between. The CDR3 here is CASSLWVGSPQTSGANVLTF. The CDR3 DNA sequence: TGTGCCAGCAGTTTATGGGTCGGCAGTCCGCAAACCTCTGGGGCCAACGTCCTGACTTTC. Full variable domain (outside the CDR3, taken from reference TRBV27 and TRBJ2-6): EAQVTQNPRYLITVTGKKLTVTCSQNMNHEYMSWYRQDPGLGLRQIYYSMNVEVTDKGDVPEGYKVSRKEKRNFPLILESPSPNQTSLYFCASSLWVGSPQTSGANVLTFGAGSRLTVL.

This clone was detected ten times or more. This chain joins TRBV6-1 and TRBJ2-3; no clear D. Trimming removed 1 base from V and 0 bases from J, with 8 bases in between. This CDR3 comprises 15 residues. Germline assignment: CDR1 MNHNS and CDR2 SASEGT. CDR3 bases: TGTGCCAGCAGTGAAGATTTAGGTAGCACAGATACGCAGTATTTT. Translating it yields CASSEDLGSTDTQYF.

The chain carries TRBV21-1 and TRBJ2-7; the table's D call, TRBD1, has no DNA check behind it. TRBV21-1 is termed a pseudogene. This CDR3 is 17 amino acids long. The CDR3 DNA reads as TGTGCCAGCAGCAAAGGAAGAGGACGACAGGGCAACTACGAGCAGTACTTC. This codes for CASSKGRGRQGNYEQYF.

This clone was counted a single time. The gene calls are TRBV5-4 and TRBJ2-4; tentative D call: TRBD2 (7 bases). There are 15 residues in the CDR3. Deletions cut 4 bases from V and 6 bases from J, with 17 bases between. The germline V gene has CDR1 SGHNT and CDR2 YYREEE (reference sequence). The chain's CDR3 is CASSPPGGAGNIQYF. The CDR3 nucleotides are TGTGCCAGCAGCCCCCCGGGGGGCGCGGGAAACATTCAGTACTTC.

This clone showed up many times. V and J are TRBV5-6 and TRBJ1-1; unclear D gene. Germline CDR1 and CDR2: SGHDT and YYEEEE. Trimming cost V 2 bases and J 5 bases, with 7 bases left between them. CDR3 length: 12 amino acids. CDR3 nucleotide sequence: TGTGCCAGCAGCTTTGTCCAGACTGAAGCTTTCTTT. Translating it yields CASSFVQTEAFF.

The chain combines TRBV25-1 with TRBJ2-3, with D uncertain. Germline V gene lookup returns CDR1 MGHDK and CDR2 SYGVNS. The V end lost 3 bases, the J end lost 5 bases, and 12 bases lay between the germline ends. The CDR3 spans 14 residues. The CDR3 is CASSEPSGRDTQYF. As DNA, the CDR3 is TGTGCCAGCAGTGAGCCCTCCGGCCGAGATACGCAGTATTTT.

The gene calls are TRBV4-3 and TRBJ1-1; D unclear. The CDR3 has 15 residues. Germline CDR1 reads LGHNA; CDR2 reads YSLEER. The germline V and J ends were trimmed by 4 bases and 4 bases, with 16 bases remaining between them. The CDR3 here is CASSRQWVLGTEAFF. In nucleotides, the CDR3 is TGCGCCAGCAGCCGCCAGTGGGTCCTAGGCACTGAAGCTTTCTTT.

V is TRBV12-5 and J is TRBJ2-1; 11 bases match TRBD1. This CDR3 region has 14 residues. Germline CDR1 reads LGHNT; CDR2 reads FRNRAP. After removal of 5 bases from V and 9 bases from J, the junction contained 6 bases not matched to a gene. CDR3 residues: CASGPGQGEGEQFF. The CDR3 bases are TGTGCTAGTGGTCCGGGACAGGGGGAGGGTGAGCAGTTCTTC.

The gene calls are TRBV27 and TRBJ1-5; the match to TRBD1 covers 7 bases. CDR3 length: 17 residues. After removal of 4 bases from V and 3 bases from J, the junction contained 12 bases not matched to a gene. Germline V gives CDR1 MNHEY, CDR2 SMNVEV (reference sequence). Written as DNA, the CDR3 is TGTGCCAGCAGTTCCAATCGCCGGGACAGAAACAATCAGCCCCAGCATTTT. Amino acid sequence: CASSSNRRDRNNQPQHF.

The chain combines TRBV7-9 with TRBJ2-1; no reliable D call. This CDR3 is built from 12 residues. Germline CDR1 is SEHNR and CDR2 is FQNEAQ (reference sequence). With 3 bases removed from V and 5 bases from J, the gap between germline ends came to 5 bases. CDR3 nucleotides: TGTGCCAGCAGCTTTCCCCACAATGAGCAGTTCTTC. It codes for CASSFPHNEQFF.

In its sample, this clone was seen once. The rearrangement uses TRBV5-8 and TRBJ1-5, with D uncertain. Germline V lookup: CDR1 SGHTS, CDR2 YDEGEE. The CDR3 has 15 amino acids. Trimming took 2 bases from V and 2 from J, leaving 11 bases between them. Here the CDR3 DNA reads TGTGCCAGCAGCTTTCAAGGGTACGGCAATCAGCCCCAGCATTTT. Protein product: CASSFQGYGNQPQHF.

This chain joins TRBV28 and TRBJ2-6, with D unresolved. The V gene's germline CDR1 is MDHEN and CDR2 SYDVKM. V was shortened by 5 bases and J by 0 bases, with 8 bases between the two germline ends. This CDR3 is built from 15 residues. For the CDR3, the DNA is TGTGCCAGCAGTCACCCAGGCTCTGGGGCCAACGTCCTGACTTTC. Residues: CASSHPGSGANVLTF.

The chain employs TRBV4-1 and TRBJ1-2; a weak D match, TRBD1 (5 bases). This CDR3 is built from 16 residues. The germline V gene encodes CDR1 MGHRA and CDR2 YSYEKL. Trimming took off 3 bases at V and 5 bases at J, with 19 bases between the two ends. The CDR3 loop is CASSQQTVSVRYGYTF. The CDR3 DNA is TGCGCCAGCAGCCAGCAGACAGTGAGTGTAAGATATGGCTACACCTTC.

In its sample, this clone was seen a few times. The chain uses TRBV28 and TRBJ2-7; 8 nucleotides match TRBD2. CDR3 length: 14 residues. Per the germline V gene, CDR1 is MDHEN and CDR2 is SYDVKM. The V gene end was trimmed by 6 bases and the J gene end by 4 bases; junction bases not matched to a gene: 8. The CDR3 reads CASSPSGRRYEQYF. The CDR3 DNA follows: TGTGCCAGCAGCCCCAGCGGGAGACGATACGAGCAGTACTTC.

This clone was detected only a few times. J is TRBJ2-7 and V is TRBV7-2; 8 bases map to TRBD2. V was pared by 0 bases and J by 1 base, with 11 bases of the junction left unmatched. Per germline, CDR1 SGHTA and CDR2 FQGNSA. This CDR3 region has 18 residues. CDR3 DNA: TGTGCCAGCAGCTTAGCAGTGTCCCTAGCGGGCCGGTCCTACGAGCAGTACTTC. Translated, it gives CASSLAVSLAGRSYEQYF.

The sample holds many counts of this clone. V is TRBV7-9 and J is TRBJ2-7; 7 bases fit TRBD2. CDR3 size: 17 residues. Germline CDR1 reads SEHNR; CDR2 reads FQNEAQ (reference sequence). The V gene end was trimmed by 4 bases and the J gene end by 3 bases; junction bases not matched to a gene: 15. CDR3 residues: CASSSPKRAGEVYEQYF. The DNA for the CDR3 is TGTGCCAGCAGCTCCCCCAAGAGGGCGGGAGAGGTCTACGAGCAGTACTTC.